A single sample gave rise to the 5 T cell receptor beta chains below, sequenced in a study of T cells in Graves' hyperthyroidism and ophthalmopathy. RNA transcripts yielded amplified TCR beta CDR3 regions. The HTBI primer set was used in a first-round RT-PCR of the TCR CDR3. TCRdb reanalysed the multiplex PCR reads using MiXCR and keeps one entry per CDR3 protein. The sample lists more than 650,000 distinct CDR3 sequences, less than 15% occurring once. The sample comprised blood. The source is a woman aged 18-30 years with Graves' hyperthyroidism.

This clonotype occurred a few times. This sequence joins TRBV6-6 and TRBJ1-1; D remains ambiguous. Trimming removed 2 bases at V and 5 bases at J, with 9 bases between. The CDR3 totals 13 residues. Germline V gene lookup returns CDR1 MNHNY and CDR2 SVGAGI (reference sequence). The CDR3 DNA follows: TGTGCCAGCAGTTACGTCAGTACGACTGAAGCTTTCTTT. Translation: CASSYVSTTEAFF.

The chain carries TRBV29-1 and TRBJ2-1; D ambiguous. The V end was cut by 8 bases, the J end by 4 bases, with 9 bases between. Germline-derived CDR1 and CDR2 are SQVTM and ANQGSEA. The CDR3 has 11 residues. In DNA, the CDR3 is TGCAGCACCTTCTTTTACAATGAGCAGTTCTTC. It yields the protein CSTFFYNEQFF.

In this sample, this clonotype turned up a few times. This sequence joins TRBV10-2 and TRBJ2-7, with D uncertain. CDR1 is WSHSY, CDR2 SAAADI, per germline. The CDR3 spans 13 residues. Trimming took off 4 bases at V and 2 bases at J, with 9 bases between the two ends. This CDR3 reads CASSGNGPYEQYF. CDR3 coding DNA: TGCGCCAGCAGTGGTAACGGTCCCTACGAGCAGTACTTC.

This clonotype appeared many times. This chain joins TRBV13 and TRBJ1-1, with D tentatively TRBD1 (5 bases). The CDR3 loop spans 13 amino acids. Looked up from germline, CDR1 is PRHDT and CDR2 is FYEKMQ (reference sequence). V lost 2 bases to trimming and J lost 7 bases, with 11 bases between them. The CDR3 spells CASSLSGPSEAFF. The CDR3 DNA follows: TGTGCCAGCAGCTTATCAGGGCCTAGTGAAGCTTTCTTT.

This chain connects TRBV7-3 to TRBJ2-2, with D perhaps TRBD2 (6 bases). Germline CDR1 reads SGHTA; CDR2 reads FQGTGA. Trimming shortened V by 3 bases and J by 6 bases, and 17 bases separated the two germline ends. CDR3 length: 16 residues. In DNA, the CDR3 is TGTGCCAGCAGCTTCTCGGGCGCTGGGGGGTCCGGGGAGCTGTTTTTT. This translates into CASSFSGAGGSGELFF.